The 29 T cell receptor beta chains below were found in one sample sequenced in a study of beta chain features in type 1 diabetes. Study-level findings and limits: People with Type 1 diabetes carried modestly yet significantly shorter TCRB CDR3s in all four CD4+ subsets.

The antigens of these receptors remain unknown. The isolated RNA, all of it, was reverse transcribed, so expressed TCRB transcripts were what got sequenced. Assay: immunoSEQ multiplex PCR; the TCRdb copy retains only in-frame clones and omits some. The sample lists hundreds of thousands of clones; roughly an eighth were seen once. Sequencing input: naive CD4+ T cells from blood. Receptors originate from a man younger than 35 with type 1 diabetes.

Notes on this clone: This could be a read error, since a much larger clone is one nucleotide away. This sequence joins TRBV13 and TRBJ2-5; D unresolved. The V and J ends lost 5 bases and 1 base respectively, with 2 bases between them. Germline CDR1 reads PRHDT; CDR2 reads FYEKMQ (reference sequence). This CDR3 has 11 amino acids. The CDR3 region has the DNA TGTGCCAGCAGCCGCCAAGAGACCCAGTACTTC. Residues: CASSRQETQYF.

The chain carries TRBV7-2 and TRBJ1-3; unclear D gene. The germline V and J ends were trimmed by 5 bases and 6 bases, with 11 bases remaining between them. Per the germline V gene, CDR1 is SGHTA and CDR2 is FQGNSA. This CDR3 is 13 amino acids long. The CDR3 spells CASSPGLANTIYF. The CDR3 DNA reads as TGTGCCAGCAGCCCGGGGTTGGCAAACACCATATATTTT.

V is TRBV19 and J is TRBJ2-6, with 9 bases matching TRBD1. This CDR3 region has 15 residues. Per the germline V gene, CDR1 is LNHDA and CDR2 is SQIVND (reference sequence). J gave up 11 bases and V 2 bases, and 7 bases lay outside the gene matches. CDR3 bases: TGTGCCAGTAGTATACATGGGACAGGGTTGGACGTCCTGACTTTC. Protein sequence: CASSIHGTGLDVLTF.

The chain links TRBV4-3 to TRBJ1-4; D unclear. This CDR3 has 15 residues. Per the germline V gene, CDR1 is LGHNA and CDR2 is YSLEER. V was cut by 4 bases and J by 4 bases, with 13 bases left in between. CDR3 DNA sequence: TGCGCCAGCAGCCCTCCCGGGTATGGTAATGAAAAACTGTTTTTT. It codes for CASSPPGYGNEKLFF.

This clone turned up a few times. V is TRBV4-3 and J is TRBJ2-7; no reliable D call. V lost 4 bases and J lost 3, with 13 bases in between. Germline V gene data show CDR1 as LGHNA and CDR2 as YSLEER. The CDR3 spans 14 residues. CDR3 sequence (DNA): TGCGCCAGCAGCCGAACAGAGTACGACTACGAGCAGTACTTC. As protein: CASSRTEYDYEQYF.

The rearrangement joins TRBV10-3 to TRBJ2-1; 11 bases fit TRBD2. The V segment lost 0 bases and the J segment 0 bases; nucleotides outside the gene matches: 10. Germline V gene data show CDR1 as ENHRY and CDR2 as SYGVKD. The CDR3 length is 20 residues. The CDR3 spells CAISESTSGRGSLSYNEQFF. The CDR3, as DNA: TGTGCCATCAGTGAGTCTACTAGCGGGAGAGGTAGCCTCTCCTACAATGAGCAGTTCTTC.

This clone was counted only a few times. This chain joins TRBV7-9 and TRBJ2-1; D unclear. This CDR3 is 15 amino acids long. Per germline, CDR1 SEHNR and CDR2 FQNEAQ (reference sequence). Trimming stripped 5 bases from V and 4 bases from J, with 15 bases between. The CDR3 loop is CASSPGRFDYNEQFF. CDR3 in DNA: TGTGCCAGCAGCCCTGGCAGGTTCGATTACAATGAGCAGTTCTTC.

CDR3 sequence reads: CAWSPPAWREQFF. CDR3 DNA sequence: TGTGCCTGGAGCCCTCCGGCGTGGCGAGAGCAGTTCTTC. The gene calls are TRBV30 and TRBJ2-1; the D is unclear. This CDR3 has 13 residues. The V and J ends lost 3 bases and 10 bases respectively, with 16 bases between them. Germline V gene sequence: CDR1 GTSNPN, CDR2 SVGIG (reference sequence).

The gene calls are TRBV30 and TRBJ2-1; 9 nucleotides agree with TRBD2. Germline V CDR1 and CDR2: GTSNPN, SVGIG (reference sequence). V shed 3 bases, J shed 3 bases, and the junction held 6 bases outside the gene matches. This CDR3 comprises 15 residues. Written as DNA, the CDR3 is TGTGCCTGGAGGGACGAGCGGGGGGTCTACAATGAGCAGTTCTTC. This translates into CAWRDERGVYNEQFF.

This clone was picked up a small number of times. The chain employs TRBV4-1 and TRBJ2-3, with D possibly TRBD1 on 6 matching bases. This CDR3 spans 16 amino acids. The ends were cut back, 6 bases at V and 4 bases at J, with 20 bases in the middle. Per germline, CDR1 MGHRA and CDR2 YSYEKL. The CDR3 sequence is CASSLPGQGLPDTQYF. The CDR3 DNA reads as TGCGCCAGCAGTTTACCGGGACAAGGCTTACCAGATACGCAGTATTTT.

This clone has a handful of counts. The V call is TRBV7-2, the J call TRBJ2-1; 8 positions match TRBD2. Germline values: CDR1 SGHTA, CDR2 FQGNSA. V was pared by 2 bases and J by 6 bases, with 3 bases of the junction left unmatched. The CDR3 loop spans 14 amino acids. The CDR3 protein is CASSLREGRNEQFF. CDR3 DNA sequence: TGTGCCAGCAGCTTACGGGAGGGCCGCAATGAGCAGTTCTTC. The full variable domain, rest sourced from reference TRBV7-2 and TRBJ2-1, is GAGVSQSPSNKVTEKGKDVELRCDPISGHTALYWYRQSLGQGLEFLIYFQGNSAPDKSGLPSDRFSAERTGGSVSTLTIQRTQQEDSAVYLCASSLREGRNEQFFGPGTRLTVL.

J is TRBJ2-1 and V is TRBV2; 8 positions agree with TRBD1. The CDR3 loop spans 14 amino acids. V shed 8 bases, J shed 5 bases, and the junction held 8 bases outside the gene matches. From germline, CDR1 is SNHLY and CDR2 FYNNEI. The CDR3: CASAEQGAHNEQFF. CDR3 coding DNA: TGTGCCAGCGCGGAGCAGGGGGCTCACAATGAGCAGTTCTTC.

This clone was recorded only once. The CDR3 bases are TGTGCCAGCAGCCCCGGGAGGGACTCTAGCTCCTACAATGAGCAGTTCTTC. Amino acid sequence: CASSPGRDSSSYNEQFF. The chain combines TRBV4-2 with TRBJ2-1; 8 nucleotides match TRBD2. The V gene's germline CDR1 is LGHNA and CDR2 YNFKEQ. The V segment lost 4 bases and the J segment 0 bases; nucleotides outside the gene matches: 8. This CDR3 is built from 17 residues.

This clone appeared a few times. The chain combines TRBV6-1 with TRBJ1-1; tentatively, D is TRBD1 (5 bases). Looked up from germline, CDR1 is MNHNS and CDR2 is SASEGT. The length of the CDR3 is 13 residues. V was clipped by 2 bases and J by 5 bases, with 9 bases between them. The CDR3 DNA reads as TGTGCCAGCAGTGAAATGGAGGGGACTGAAGCTTTCTTT. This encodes CASSEMEGTEAFF.

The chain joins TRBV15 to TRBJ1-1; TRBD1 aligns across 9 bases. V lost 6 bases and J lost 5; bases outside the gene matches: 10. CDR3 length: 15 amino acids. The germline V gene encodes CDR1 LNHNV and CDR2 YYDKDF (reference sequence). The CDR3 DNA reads TGTGCCACCAGGAGAACAGGGGGCTTAGTGACTGAAGCTTTCTTT. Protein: CATRRTGGLVTEAFF.

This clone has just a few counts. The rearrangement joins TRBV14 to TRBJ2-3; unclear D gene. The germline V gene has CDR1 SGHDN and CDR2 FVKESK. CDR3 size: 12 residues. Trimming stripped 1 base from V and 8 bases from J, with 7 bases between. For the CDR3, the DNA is TGTGCCAGCAGCCAAGTGGGTAGTACGCAGTATTTT. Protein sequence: CASSQVGSTQYF.

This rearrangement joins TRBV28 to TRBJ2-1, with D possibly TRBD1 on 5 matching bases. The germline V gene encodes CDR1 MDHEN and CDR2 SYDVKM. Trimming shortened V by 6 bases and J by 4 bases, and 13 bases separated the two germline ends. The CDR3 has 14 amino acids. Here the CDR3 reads CASSVTGPYNEQFF. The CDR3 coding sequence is TGTGCCAGCAGCGTAACAGGTCCTTACAATGAGCAGTTCTTC.

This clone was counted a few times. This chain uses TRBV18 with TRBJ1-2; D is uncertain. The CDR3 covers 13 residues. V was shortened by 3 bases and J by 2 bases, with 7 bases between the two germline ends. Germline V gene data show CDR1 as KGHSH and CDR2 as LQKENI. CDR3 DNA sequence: TGTGCCAGCTCACCGGGCGAGAACTATGGCTACACCTTC. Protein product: CASSPGENYGYTF.

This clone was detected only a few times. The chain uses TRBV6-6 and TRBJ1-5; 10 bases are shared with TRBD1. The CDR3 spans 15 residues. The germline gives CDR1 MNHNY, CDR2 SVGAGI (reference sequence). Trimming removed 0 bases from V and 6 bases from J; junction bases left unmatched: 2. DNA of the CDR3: TGTGCCAGCAGTTACTCAGGGACAGGGGTTCAGCCCCAGCATTTT. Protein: CASSYSGTGVQPQHF.

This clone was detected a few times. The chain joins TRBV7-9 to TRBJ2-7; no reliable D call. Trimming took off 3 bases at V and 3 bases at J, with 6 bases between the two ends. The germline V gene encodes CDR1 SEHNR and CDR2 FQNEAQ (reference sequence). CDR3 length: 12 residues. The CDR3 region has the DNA TGTGCCAGCAGCTTCGCCCTCTACGAGCAGTACTTC. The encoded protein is CASSFALYEQYF.

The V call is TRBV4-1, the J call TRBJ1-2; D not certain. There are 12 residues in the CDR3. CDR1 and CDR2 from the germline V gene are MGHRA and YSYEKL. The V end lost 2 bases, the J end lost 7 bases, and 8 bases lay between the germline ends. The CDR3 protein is CASSQLGIGYTF. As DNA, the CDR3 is TGCGCCAGCAGCCAATTGGGGATTGGCTACACCTTC.

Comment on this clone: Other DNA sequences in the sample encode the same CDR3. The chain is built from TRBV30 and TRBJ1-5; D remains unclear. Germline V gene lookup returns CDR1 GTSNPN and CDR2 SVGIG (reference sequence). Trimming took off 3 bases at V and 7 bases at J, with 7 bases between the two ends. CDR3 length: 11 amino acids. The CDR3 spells CAWSVGQPQHF. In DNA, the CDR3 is TGTGCCTGGAGCGTAGGGCAGCCCCAGCATTTT.

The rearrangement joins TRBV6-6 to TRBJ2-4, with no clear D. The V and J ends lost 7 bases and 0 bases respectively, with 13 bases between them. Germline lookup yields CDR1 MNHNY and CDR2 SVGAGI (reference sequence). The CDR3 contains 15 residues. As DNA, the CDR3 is TGTGCCAGCACCCCGGTGCTGCGAGCCAAAAACATTCAGTACTTC. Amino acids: CASTPVLRAKNIQYF.

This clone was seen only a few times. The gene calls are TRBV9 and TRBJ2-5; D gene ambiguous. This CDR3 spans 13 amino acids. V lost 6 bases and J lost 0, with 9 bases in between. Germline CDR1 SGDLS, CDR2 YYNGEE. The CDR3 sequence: CASTARNQETQYF. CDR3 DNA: TGTGCCAGCACCGCCAGAAACCAAGAGACCCAGTACTTC.

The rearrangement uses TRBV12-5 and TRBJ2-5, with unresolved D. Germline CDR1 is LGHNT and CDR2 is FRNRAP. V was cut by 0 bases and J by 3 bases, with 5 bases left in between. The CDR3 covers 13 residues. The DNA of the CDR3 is TGTGCTAGTGGTTTGGTGGGGAAAGAGACCCAGTACTTC. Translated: CASGLVGKETQYF.

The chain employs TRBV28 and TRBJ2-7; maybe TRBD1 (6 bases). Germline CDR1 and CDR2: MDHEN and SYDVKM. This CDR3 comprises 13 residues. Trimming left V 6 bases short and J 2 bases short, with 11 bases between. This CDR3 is CASSDGQTYEQYF. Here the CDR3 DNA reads TGTGCCAGCAGCGATGGACAGACCTACGAGCAGTACTTC.

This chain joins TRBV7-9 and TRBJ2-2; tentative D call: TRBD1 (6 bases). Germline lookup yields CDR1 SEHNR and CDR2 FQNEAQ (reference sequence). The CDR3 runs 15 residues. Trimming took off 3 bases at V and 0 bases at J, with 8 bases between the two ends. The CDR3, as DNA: TGTGCCAGCAGCTTCTGGGACACGAACACCGGGGAGCTGTTTTTT. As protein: CASSFWDTNTGELFF.

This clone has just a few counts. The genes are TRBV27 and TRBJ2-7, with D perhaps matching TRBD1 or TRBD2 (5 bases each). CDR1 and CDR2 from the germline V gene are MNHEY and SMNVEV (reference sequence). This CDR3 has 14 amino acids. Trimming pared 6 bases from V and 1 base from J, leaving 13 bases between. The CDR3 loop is CASRGGRVSYEQYF. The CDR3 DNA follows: TGTGCCAGCAGAGGAGGCAGGGTATCCTACGAGCAGTACTTC.

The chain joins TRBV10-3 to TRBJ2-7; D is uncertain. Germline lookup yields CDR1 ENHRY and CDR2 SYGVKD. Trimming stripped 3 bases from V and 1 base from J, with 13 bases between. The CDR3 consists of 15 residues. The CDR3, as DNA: TGTGCCATCAGTGACGCCACAAGAGCATCCTACGAGCAGTACTTC. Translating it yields CAISDATRASYEQYF.